This TCR beta chain was identified in a study of post-analysis software for immune sequencing data (dated by TCRdb to 2013 to 2016). Broadly, across the study: Recorded disease courses included relapsing-remitting, secondary progressive and progressive-relapsing multiple sclerosis, with some patients lacking subtype annotation. The patient repertoires were compared against 11 previously published healthy control repertoires obtained from donors aged 6 to 25 years. A subset of samples was prepared in parallel using single-end sample barcoding, then pooled and co-amplified after Illumina adapter ligation.

Sequences SNHLY (CDR1) and FYNNEI (CDR2) are obtained from the germline V gene. There are 16 amino acids in the CDR3, from cysteine to phenylalanine inclusive. The only DNA kept is the CDR3, 48 bases in frame from the first base. Unmatched junction bases come to 7, with V trimmed by 5 bases and J by 2 bases. Overall study results and their limits: The multiple sclerosis patient group was slightly younger than the control group. Direct clustering with F measure revealed strong co-clustering of samples prepared in the same batch, which led to a batch-effect correction. About 5 TRBV segments, including TRBV5-6, TRBV5-1 and TRBV20-1, were significantly more frequent in patients than controls. Multiple sclerosis patients had significantly lower normalized Chao1 diversity than controls, a result that suggests substantial peripheral T-cell clonal expansion.

TCR beta repertoires were profiled from peripheral blood of approximately 13 young patients with multiple sclerosis to demonstrate the VDJtools post-analysis software. The multiple sclerosis patients were children and adolescents ranging in age from about 6 to 17 years. The library was made by PCR. The data were produced on an Illumina HiSeq 2500. To reduce PCR and sequencing biases, unique molecular identifiers were built into the TCR beta cDNA libraries. Per 1 to 10 million input T cells, approximately 500,000 cDNA molecules were obtained, such that each molecule approximated one T cell. The same protocol used for the earlier healthy control dataset was applied to prepare and sequence the patient libraries. Samples belonging to the same batch were prepared together, multiplexed and sequenced on a shared HiSeq lane. Per the authors' processing: MIGEC was used to process the raw barcoded reads, and molecular identifier groups with only a single read were discarded before consensus assembly and CDR3 extraction. VDJtools was used for post-analysis of the clonotype tables, with diversity normalized by down-sampling every dataset to the smallest sample size. In repertoire overlap clustering, CDR3 amino acid sequences, but not nucleotide sequences, were matched to correct batch-related cross-sample contamination. Using fastp at Q25 and MiXCR, TCRdb reprocessed the public reads and kept productive beta chains. Every CDR3 protein is listed once, alongside the most common genes and DNA of its rows. These V and J calls rely on TCRdb rather than the paper's analysis. Within this sample are approximately 770,000 distinct CDR3 sequences, with around 46% of them counted one time only. Roughly 5% of the sample is in the top ten clones.

This clonotype was detected a few times. It lacks a known antigen. No quality values exist for individual bases; no much larger clone is one base distant. Recombination joined TRBV2 with TRBJ2-3; TRBD2 agrees with 10 junctional bases. The sequence was collected from a girl aged 5-17 years with multiple sclerosis. Sample: blood. CDR3 loop: CASSHRTSGYTDTQYF. In nucleotide form, the sequence is TGTGCCAGCAGTCATCGGACTAGCGGTTACACAGATACGCAGTATTTT.